This T cell receptor (beta chain) was identified in a study of cytomegalovirus exposure and HLA in healthy donors. In germline, CDR1 is SGDLS, CDR2 YYNGEE. The length of the CDR3 is 18 residues. Trimming removed 3 bases from V and 8 bases from J; junction bases left unmatched: 17. PCR employed 60 Vbeta and 13 Jbeta primers. Using immunoSEQ multiplex PCR, the repertoire was profiled, and TCRdb retains in-frame clones only, with some absent. The sample has some 250,000 clones, over 80% seen once. The genes are TRBV9 and TRBJ1-2, with 12 positions matching TRBD1. The receptor comes from a woman aged 40 to 55 in good health and CMV-seropositive. The sample consisted of PBMCs. CDR3: CASSGNPGQGAITTGYTF. The CDR3 nucleotides read TGTGCCAGCAGCGGAAATCCGGGACAGGGGGCGATAACCACGGGCTACACCTTC.